A single sample is the source of the 16 T cell receptor beta chains below, sequenced in a study of T cell responses to AZD1222 COVID-19 vaccine. Profiling relied on immunoSEQ multiplex PCR, and the TCRdb table lists in-frame clones only, not all of them. This table holds about 190,000 clones, 80% to 90% found once. The sequenced sample was peripheral blood, obtained on day 0 of AZD1222 vaccination. The receptors derive from an adult in good health.

The chain recombines TRBV7-2 with TRBJ1-5, with a tentative D call TRBD1 (6 bases). V was cut by 0 bases and J by 9 bases, with 15 bases left in between. Germline lookup yields CDR1 SGHTA and CDR2 FQGNSA. This CDR3 spans 15 amino acids. CDR3 loop: CASSLARQAGGPQHF. The CDR3 coding sequence is TGTGCCAGCAGCTTAGCGAGACAGGCCGGGGGGCCCCAGCATTTT.

CDR3 amino acids: CASLLGGGNNEQFF. The CDR3 coding sequence is TGCGCCAGCCTTTTAGGGGGGGGTAACAATGAGCAGTTCTTC. The genes are TRBV5-1 and TRBJ2-1; D is perhaps TRBD2 (7 bases). Deletions cut 7 bases from V and 5 bases from J, with 16 bases between. Germline assignment: CDR1 SGHRS and CDR2 YFSETQ. The CDR3 is 14 residues long.

V gene TRBV6-6 combines with J gene TRBJ2-1; tentatively, D is TRBD1 or TRBD2 (6 bases each). Germline V gene sequence: CDR1 MNHNY, CDR2 SVGAGI (reference sequence). The CDR3 totals 13 residues. The germline V and J ends were trimmed by 9 bases and 7 bases, with 16 bases remaining between them. In DNA form, the CDR3 reads TGTGCCAGTCTCGTGGGGGGCCAAAATGAGCAGTTCTTC. The encoded protein is CASLVGGQNEQFF.

This rearrangement joins TRBV7-9 to TRBJ1-2; D is unresolved. CDR3 length: 14 residues. Per germline, CDR1 SEHNR and CDR2 FQNEAQ (reference sequence). V was pared by 3 bases and J by 6 bases, with 14 bases between. CDR3 protein: CASSFLRTEDGYTF. Written as DNA, the CDR3 is TGTGCCAGCAGCTTCTTGAGGACGGAGGATGGCTACACCTTC.

The genes are TRBV5-5 and TRBJ1-4, with D unclear. Deletions cut 4 bases from V and 0 bases from J, with 7 bases between. CDR3 size: 14 residues. Germline V gene lookup returns CDR1 SGHKS and CDR2 YYEKEE (reference sequence). The chain's CDR3 is CASSPRATNEKLFF. The CDR3 bases are TGTGCCAGCAGCCCCCGGGCAACTAATGAAAAACTGTTTTTT. The whole variable domain, filled in from reference TRBV5-5 and TRBJ1-4, reads DAGVTQSPTHLIKTRGQQVTLRCSPISGHKSVSWYQQVLGQGPQFIFQYYEKEERGRGNFPDRFSARQFPNYSSELNVNALLLGDSALYLCASSPRATNEKLFFGSGTQLSVL.

The chain links TRBV11-2 to TRBJ2-6; no clear D. The ends were cut back, 6 bases at V and 1 base at J, with 10 bases in the middle. Per germline, CDR1 SGHAT and CDR2 FQNNGV. CDR3 length: 15 residues. The CDR3 coding sequence is TGTGCCAGCAGTCCCGGATCTTCTGGGGCCAACGTCCTGACTTTC. This codes for CASSPGSSGANVLTF.

The chain combines TRBV4-3 with TRBJ1-6; D not certain. Germline CDR1 is LGHNA and CDR2 is YSLEER. Trimming left V 2 bases short and J 12 bases short, with 11 bases between. The CDR3 has 13 amino acids. Written as DNA, the CDR3 is TGCGCCAGCAGCCAAAACCAGCCCGGACCCCTCCACTTT. This encodes CASSQNQPGPLHF.

The chain is built from TRBV18 and TRBJ2-6; tentative D call: TRBD2 (5 bases). The CDR3 contains 14 residues. Trimming shortened V by 4 bases and J by 13 bases, and 17 bases separated the two germline ends. The germline CDR1 and CDR2 sequences are KGHSH and LQKENI. The CDR3 loop is CASSQDRVSGVLTF. CDR3 in DNA: TGTGCCAGCTCACAAGACCGGGTTTCGGGGGTCCTGACTTTC.

The rearrangement joins TRBV27 to TRBJ2-5; D remains ambiguous. Germline CDR1 is MNHEY and CDR2 is SMNVEV (reference sequence). The CDR3 runs to 11 residues. V lost 8 bases to trimming and J lost 1 base, with 5 bases between them. CDR3: CASGVQETQYF. CDR3 DNA: TGTGCCAGCGGGGTCCAAGAGACCCAGTACTTC.

The chain combines TRBV27 with TRBJ2-1; perhaps TRBD1 as D (6 bases). The ends were cut back, 0 bases at V and 4 bases at J, with 13 bases in the middle. The CDR3 consists of 16 residues. From germline, CDR1 is MNHEY and CDR2 SMNVEV (reference sequence). Here the CDR3 DNA reads TGTGCCAGCAGTTTATCGAGCAGGGGAAGTTACAATGAGCAGTTCTTC. Protein sequence: CASSLSSRGSYNEQFF.

The CDR3, as DNA: TGCGCCAGCAGCTTGCTAGCGGGGGGGGCCCAAGAGACCCAGTACTTC. Its protein is CASSLLAGGAQETQYF. The rearrangement links TRBV5-1 to TRBJ2-5; TRBD2 aligns across 12 bases. Germline loops: CDR1 SGHRS, CDR2 YFSETQ. The CDR3 has 16 amino acids. V lost 1 base and J lost 1; bases outside the gene matches: 2.

The chain is built from TRBV28 and TRBJ1-2; D uncertain. The V end lost 4 bases, the J end lost 4 bases, and 10 bases lay between the germline ends. The CDR3 contains 13 residues. Looked up from germline, CDR1 is MDHEN and CDR2 is SYDVKM. CDR3 in DNA: TGTGCCAGCAGTTCCAGTGGAGTCTATGGCTACACCTTC. As protein: CASSSSGVYGYTF.

The chain couples TRBV4-1 to TRBJ1-2; TRBD1 agrees at 8 bases. The V gene end was trimmed by 4 bases and the J gene end by 4 bases; junction bases not matched to a gene: 8. This CDR3 spans 15 amino acids. Per the germline V gene, CDR1 is MGHRA and CDR2 is YSYEKL. CDR3 DNA: TGCGCCAGCAGCCCGATGACAGGGGCCGTCTATGGCTACACCTTC. It encodes CASSPMTGAVYGYTF.

Comments on this clone: Other DNA sequences in this sample translate to the same CDR3. The chain combines TRBV19 with TRBJ1-2; 7 nucleotides line up with TRBD1. The CDR3 has 17 residues. Trimming at V came to 5 bases and at J to 3 bases, leaving 15 bases not matched to a gene. The germline V gene has CDR1 LNHDA and CDR2 SQIVND (reference sequence). CDR3 DNA: TGTGCCAGTAGTGACAGATCAACAGGGGAGTGGGACTATGGCTACACCTTC. It yields the protein CASSDRSTGEWDYGYTF.

V usage is TRBV2 and J usage is TRBJ2-5; D is ambiguous. V gave up 11 bases and J gave up 4 bases, with 14 bases separating them. CDR1 is SNHLY and CDR2 is FYNNEI in the germline V gene. This CDR3 contains 12 residues. The CDR3 nucleotides read TGTGCCGCTCTCGACCGCGGAGAGACCCAGTACTTC. Its translation is CAALDRGETQYF.

The rearrangement joins TRBV6-5 to TRBJ2-2, with D unresolved. This CDR3 region has 11 residues. From germline, CDR1 is MNHEY and CDR2 SVGAGI. V was shortened by 7 bases and J by 6 bases, with 6 bases between the two germline ends. The CDR3 protein is CASNAAGELFF. The CDR3 DNA reads as TGTGCCAGCAATGCGGCCGGGGAGCTGTTTTTT.